This T cell receptor (beta chain) stems from a study of CD8 T cells in ankylosing spondylitis. Germline V gene data show CDR1 as SNHLY and CDR2 as FYNNEI. CDR3 size: 14 residues. Trimming removed 6 bases from V and 5 bases from J, with 14 bases in between. Regarding this clonotype: Its antigen is currently unknown.

Study results and caveats: Disease-linked clones were reportedly significantly enriched in matched ankylosing spondylitis synovial fluid. With a CD8+ phenotype, disease-linked clones were relatively rare in peripheral blood. Characteristic of ankylosing spondylitis blood, it appeared, was a TCR beta motif comprising roughly 8 highly homologous variants.

TCRdb fed the 5' RACE reads into MiXCR, producing one record per CDR3 protein. The sample holds around 120,000 distinct CDR3 sequences, roughly 13% seen once. The sample comprised blood, either unsorted or a sorted T cell fraction (not recorded which). The TCR sequence derives from a female donor with ankylosing spondylitis or in good health (not recorded which). The rearrangement joins TRBV2 to TRBJ2-1; either TRBD1 or TRBD2 may supply D (5 bases each). The CDR3 nucleotides read TGTGCCAGCAGCGTACCGGGACCCGACAATGAGCAGTTCTTC. Translating gives CASSVPGPDNEQFF.